This T cell receptor (beta chain) stems from a study of cytomegalovirus exposure and HLA in healthy donors. The CDR3 covers 14 residues. Per germline, CDR1 MNHEY and CDR2 SVGAGI. Trimming shortened V by 6 bases and J by 0 bases, and 11 bases separated the two germline ends. Amplification used 60 Vbeta primers and 13 Jbeta primers. The table came from immunoSEQ multiplex PCR; TCRdb's copy has only in-frame clones and leaves some out. Among around 180,000 clones listed, around 68% were seen once. The chain recombines TRBV6-5 with TRBJ1-2, with D tentatively TRBD1 (6 bases). This TCR came from a girl aged 10 to 17 in good health and CMV-seronegative. The sequenced sample consisted of PBMCs. The CDR3 reads CASRTGFTNYGYTF. CDR3 DNA sequence: TGTGCCAGCAGAACAGGGTTTACTAACTATGGCTACACCTTC.